This T cell receptor beta chain was obtained from a study of metastatic and nonmetastatic thyroid tumors. Turning to the study itself: Repertoires from malignant and benign thyroid patients were compared across blood and tumor or nodule tissue.

Not a single patient had been given any form of treatment at any point before undergoing thyroid surgery. Between the trimmed V and J ends, which lost 0 bases and 0 bases, there was a span of 16 bases. This CDR3 is built from 18 residues. Looked up from germline, CDR1 is LGHNA and CDR2 is YNFKEQ. This clone was counted at least ten times. TCRdb recomputed clones from the PCR reads via MiXCR. This table holds over 40,000 clones, about an eighth found once. The TCR originated in a female donor with papillary thyroid cancer or a benign thyroid nodule (not recorded which). Some clones in this sample may be carry-over from other donors' samples. Input material: blood. This rearrangement joins TRBV4-2 to TRBJ2-3; D gene unclear. CDR3 sequence reads: CASSQDHTVQSSTDTQYF. CDR3 sequence (DNA): TGTGCCAGCAGCCAAGATCATACGGTACAGTCGAGCACAGATACGCAGTATTTT.